This entry is about one T cell receptor (beta chain). These data come from a study of blood T cell repertoires in COVID-19. The overall study: In each case, the material was cDNA or gDNA derived from T cells, B-cell-depleted T cells, or PBMCs.

The junction had 7 bases not matched to a gene; V was cut back by 1 base and J by 4 bases. This CDR3 contains 15 residues. CDR1 SGDLS and CDR2 YYNGEE come from the germline V gene. Assay: immunoSEQ multiplex PCR; the TCRdb copy retains only in-frame clones and omits some. In the table there are roughly 57,000 clones, 60% to 80% of which are singletons. The receptor comes from a man aged 65 to 85 with active or convalescent COVID-19. Sequencing was performed on peripheral blood. J is TRBJ1-2 and V is TRBV9; 7 bases fit TRBD1. CDR3 nucleotides: TGTGCCAGCAGCGTACAGGGGGGCGCAGGCTATGGCTACACCTTC. It encodes CASSVQGGAGYGYTF.